Below are 17 T cell receptor beta chains sequenced from a single sample in a study of cytomegalovirus exposure and HLA in healthy donors. The PCR made use of 60 Vbeta and 13 Jbeta primers. Here immunoSEQ multiplex PCR was the method, and the copy in TCRdb shows in-frame clones only, minus some. The sample yields 65,000 to 90,000 clones, under 80% seen once. Input material: PBMCs. All receptors come from a man in his 60s in good health and CMV-seronegative.

The rearrangement links TRBV27 to TRBJ1-1; 8 bases line up with TRBD1. Germline trimming cut 5 bases from V and 6 bases from J; bases unmatched to any gene: 5. This CDR3 is built from 13 residues. The germline gives CDR1 MNHEY, CDR2 SMNVEV (reference sequence). CDR3 in DNA: TGTGCCAGCAGTCCTGGGACAGGACCTGAAGCTTTCTTT. This encodes CASSPGTGPEAFF.

A few counts support this clone. The V gene is TRBV6-5, the J gene TRBJ2-7, with unresolved D. Germline CDR1 and CDR2: MNHEY and SVGAGI. This CDR3 spans 14 amino acids. The V gene lost 0 bases and the J gene lost 3 bases, with 9 bases spanning the gap. The CDR3 spells CASSYSAEVYEQYF. DNA for the CDR3: TGTGCCAGCAGTTACTCAGCTGAGGTCTACGAGCAGTACTTC.

The chain uses TRBV9 and TRBJ1-2; D is unclear. The V end was cut by 0 bases, the J end by 8 bases, with 14 bases between. The CDR3 is 14 residues long. In germline, CDR1 is SGDLS, CDR2 YYNGEE. As DNA, the CDR3 is TGTGCCAGCAGCGTAGGGGAGATTTGGGTAGGCTACACCTTC. Its protein is CASSVGEIWVGYTF.

The J gene is TRBJ1-6, the V gene TRBV9; possibly TRBD1 for D (5 bases). There are 13 residues in the CDR3. Germline V gene sequence: CDR1 SGDLS, CDR2 YYNGEE. Trimming stripped 1 base from V and 11 bases from J, with 10 bases between. The CDR3 nucleotides read TGTGCCAGCAGCGTACAGGGCTCGACACCCCTCCACTTT. Translated: CASSVQGSTPLHF. The whole variable domain, filled in from reference TRBV9 and TRBJ1-6, reads DSGVTQTPKHLITATGQRVTLRCSPRSGDLSVYWYQQSLDQGLQFLIQYYNGEERAKGNILERFSAQQFPDLHSELNLSSLELGDSALYFCASSVQGSTPLHFGNGTRLTVT.

The chain joins TRBV9 to TRBJ1-2; the D gene is possibly TRBD1 (6 bases). CDR1 and CDR2 from the germline V gene are SGDLS and YYNGEE. The length of the CDR3 is 15 residues. V was cut by 0 bases and J by 3 bases, with 12 bases left in between. The CDR3 loop is CASSVDWGLDYGYTF. The CDR3 DNA reads as TGTGCCAGCAGCGTAGATTGGGGGCTTGACTATGGCTACACCTTC. The variable domain in full, with the rest retrieved from reference TRBV9 and TRBJ1-2, is DSGVTQTPKHLITATGQRVTLRCSPRSGDLSVYWYQQSLDQGLQFLIQYYNGEERAKGNILERFSAQQFPDLHSELNLSSLELGDSALYFCASSVDWGLDYGYTFGSGTRLTVV.

V is TRBV5-1 and J is TRBJ2-5, with TRBD2 matching 7 bases. V lost 6 bases, J lost 4 bases, and 15 bases stayed unmatched. CDR3 length: 16 amino acids. Per the germline V gene, CDR1 is SGHRS and CDR2 is YFSETQ. CDR3 bases: TGCGCCAGCACTCTCTCCCTGGGAGGGCCGGGAGAGACCCAGTACTTC. Translated, it gives CASTLSLGGPGETQYF.

This clone was detected a few times. The genes are TRBV5-8 and TRBJ2-7; 9 bases map to TRBD2. Germline CDR1 and CDR2: SGHTS and YDEGEE. J gave up 6 bases and V 1 base, and 8 bases lay outside the gene matches. The CDR3 loop spans 15 amino acids. CDR3 residues: CASSLFASGAPEQYF. In DNA form, the CDR3 reads TGTGCCAGCAGCTTGTTTGCTAGCGGGGCTCCCGAGCAGTACTTC. Filled out from reference TRBV5-8 and TRBJ2-7, the complete variable domain reads EAGVTQSPTHLIKTRGQQATLRCSPISGHTSVYWYQQALGLGLQFLLWYDEGEERNRGNFPPRFSGRQFPNYSSELNVNALELEDSALYLCASSLFASGAPEQYFGPGTRLTVT.

J is TRBJ2-5 and V is TRBV15, with TRBD2 as a possible D gene (6 bases). Germline CDR1 reads LNHNV; CDR2 reads YYDKDF (reference sequence). This CDR3 contains 16 residues. Trimming stripped 4 bases from V and 5 bases from J, with 20 bases between. The CDR3 here is CATSTTGGFNLETQYF. The CDR3, as DNA: TGTGCCACCAGCACGACCGGGGGATTTAATCTCGAGACCCAGTACTTC. The whole variable domain, remainder taken from reference TRBV15 and TRBJ2-5, is DAMVIQNPRYQVTQFGKPVTLSCSQTLNHNVMYWYQQKSSQAPKLLFHYYDKDFNNEADTPDNFQSRRPNTSFCFLDIRSPGLGDTAMYLCATSTTGGFNLETQYFGPGTRLLVL.

This clone has just one count. This chain links TRBV5-6 with TRBJ1-4; possibly TRBD1 for D (6 bases). The CDR3 has 16 amino acids. V was pared by 4 bases and J by 5 bases, with 18 bases between. The V gene's germline CDR1 is SGHDT and CDR2 YYEEEE. The CDR3 is CASSTITAGENEKLFF. The CDR3 bases are TGTGCCAGCAGCACAATCACGGCAGGGGAAAATGAAAAACTGTTTTTT.

This chain links TRBV6-1 with TRBJ2-5; the match to TRBD2 covers 7 bases. Germline loops: CDR1 MNHNS, CDR2 SASEGT. The CDR3 consists of 15 residues. V was pared by 8 bases and J by 4 bases, with 13 bases of the junction left unmatched. CDR3 in DNA: TGTGCCAGCCTGGCAAGGGAGGGCCCTCGAGAGACCCAGTACTTC. This gives the protein CASLAREGPRETQYF.

This rearrangement joins TRBV7-6 to TRBJ2-2; TRBD1 aligns across 7 bases. This CDR3 spans 16 amino acids. Trimming at V came to 1 base and at J to 3 bases, leaving 5 bases not matched to a gene. Germline CDR1 SGHVS, CDR2 FNYEAQ. This CDR3 is CASSLVGGADTGELFF. The DNA of the CDR3 is TGTGCCAGCAGCTTAGTAGGGGGCGCGGACACCGGGGAGCTGTTTTTT.

This chain uses TRBV4-2 with TRBJ2-5, with 9 bases that match TRBD2. Germline lookup yields CDR1 LGHNA and CDR2 YNFKEQ. V trimming: 2 bases; J trimming: 5 bases; junction bases outside the gene matches: 6. The CDR3 sequence is 15 residues long. CDR3 amino acids: CASSQIIAGEETQYF. The CDR3 nucleotides are TGTGCCAGCAGCCAAATCATAGCGGGGGAGGAGACCCAGTACTTC.

The sample holds a few counts of this clone. This sequence joins TRBV19 and TRBJ1-4, with TRBD1 identical over 7 bases. From germline, CDR1 is LNHDA and CDR2 SQIVND (reference sequence). The CDR3 runs 17 residues. Germline trimming cut 4 bases from V and 3 bases from J; bases unmatched to any gene: 11. CDR3 in DNA: TGTGCCAGTAGTACACAACACGGGACAGTCCCTAATGAAAAACTGTTTTTT. As protein: CASSTQHGTVPNEKLFF. The full variable domain, rest sourced from reference TRBV19 and TRBJ1-4, is DGGITQSPKYLFRKEGQNVTLSCEQNLNHDAMYWYRQDPGQGLRLIYYSQIVNDFQKGDIAEGYSVSREKKESFPLTVTSAQKNPTAFYLCASSTQHGTVPNEKLFFGSGTQLSVL.

This rearrangement joins TRBV2 to TRBJ2-7, with D hard to call. V gave up 4 bases and J gave up 1 base, with 5 bases separating them. The CDR3 sequence is 12 residues long. In germline, CDR1 is SNHLY, CDR2 FYNNEI. DNA of the CDR3: TGTGCCAGCAGTGCGGTGTCCTACGAGCAGTACTTC. This sequence encodes CASSAVSYEQYF.

This sequence joins TRBV10-3 and TRBJ2-3; 11 nucleotides align to TRBD2. CDR3 length equals 15 residues. Trimming took 5 bases from V and 4 from J; bases not matched to a gene: 5. The germline V gene encodes CDR1 ENHRY and CDR2 SYGVKD. In DNA, the CDR3 is TGTGCCATCAGTCTGACTAGCGGGGCAGCAGATACGCAGTATTTT. This encodes CAISLTSGAADTQYF.

V gene TRBV6-1 combines with J gene TRBJ1-2; 8 nucleotides match TRBD1. Looked up from germline, CDR1 is MNHNS and CDR2 is SASEGT. This CDR3 is 14 amino acids long. The J segment lost 4 bases and the V segment lost 6 bases, leaving 7 bases of the junction unmatched. CDR3 sequence reads: CASSLQGEGYGYTF. The CDR3 DNA reads as TGTGCCAGCAGCTTACAGGGGGAGGGCTATGGCTACACCTTC.

V usage is TRBV2 and J usage is TRBJ2-1, with TRBD1 as a possible D gene (6 bases). V was cut by 8 bases and J by 5 bases, with 16 bases left in between. The CDR3 is 14 amino acids. CDR1 and CDR2 from the germline V gene are SNHLY and FYNNEI. The CDR3 region has the DNA TGTGCCAGCCAGGGGATTAGCGTCGACAATGAGCAGTTCTTC. This gives the protein CASQGISVDNEQFF.